This T cell receptor (beta chain) was found in a study of long-term antiretroviral therapy in people with HIV. The run of the v3.0 immunoSEQ assay was at survey level. Some clones are missing from TCRdb's copy, which holds only in-frame ones; the method was immunoSEQ multiplex PCR. This table has some 14,000 clones, around 76% appearing once. The V gene's germline CDR1 is SEHNR and CDR2 FQNEAQ (reference sequence). V trimming: 5 bases; J trimming: 3 bases; junction bases outside the gene matches: 8. The CDR3 totals 15 residues. The chain links TRBV7-9 to TRBJ2-7, with 9 bases matching TRBD2. Here the sequenced sample was unsorted PBMCs, taken 3.1 years after starting antiretroviral therapy. This clonotype originated in a man in his forties with HIV. DNA for the CDR3: TGTGCCAGCAGCCCCCTAGCGGGGCCCTTCTACGAGCAGTACTTC. Residues: CASSPLAGPFYEQYF.